Following are 25 T cell receptor beta chains from one sample sequenced in a study of blood T cells in healthy people across ages. A J-beta primer mix and a sample-barcoded 5' primer were used in a second PCR of about 7 to 11 cycles. TCRdb reprocessed the 5' RACE reads via MiXCR and lists one record per CDR3 protein. In the table there are some 900,000 distinct CDR3 sequences, around 46% of which are singletons. Sequencing input: blood. Receptor source: a man between 25 and 39 years old in good health.

This chain connects TRBV12-3 or TRBV12-4 to TRBJ2-4, with TRBD2 matching over 11 bases. The J call may be incorrect, as the DNA end agrees better with TRBJ2-7. This CDR3 is 15 amino acids long. The CDR3 nucleotides are TGTGCCAGCAGTTCAAATAGCGGGGGGGGGTACGAGCAGTACTTC. Residues: CASSSNSGGGYEQYF.

This chain joins TRBV29-1 and TRBJ1-1, with D uncertain. This CDR3 has 11 amino acids. Germline values: CDR1 SQVTM, CDR2 ANQGSEA. V lost 4 bases and J lost 6, with 9 bases in between. This CDR3 reads CSVVLGSEAFF. The CDR3 coding sequence is TGCAGCGTTGTTCTCGGGTCTGAAGCTTTCTTT.

The chain uses TRBV18 and TRBJ1-2; D unclear. CDR1 and CDR2 (germline): KGHSH, LQKENI. There are 13 residues in the CDR3. The V end lost 2 bases, the J end lost 6 bases, and 10 bases lay between the germline ends. As DNA, the CDR3 is TGTGCCAGCTCACCAGTTAGGGAAAATGGCTACACCTTC. Translating gives CASSPVRENGYTF.

This clonotype was recorded at least ten times. The rearrangement links TRBV3-1 to TRBJ2-5; possibly TRBD2 for D (5 bases). Germline-derived CDR1 and CDR2 are LGHDT and YNNKEL (reference sequence). CDR3 length: 13 residues. Trimming pared 0 bases from V and 7 bases from J, leaving 9 bases between. The CDR3 spells CASSQDRRGTQYF. The DNA of the CDR3 is TGTGCCAGCAGCCAAGATCGCCGGGGGACCCAGTACTTC.

There are a few counts of this clonotype. CDR3 bases: TGTGCCAGCACAGGAATGAACACTGAAGCTTTCTTT. Translated, it gives CASTGMNTEAFF. The chain combines TRBV7-9 with TRBJ1-1; D not resolved. Germline V CDR1 and CDR2: SEHNR, FQNEAQ (reference sequence). The CDR3 has 12 residues. Trimming pared 7 bases from V and 0 bases from J, leaving 6 bases between.

The V gene is TRBV7-2, the J gene TRBJ2-3; D is possibly TRBD2 (6 bases). The V gene's germline CDR1 is SGHTA and CDR2 FQGNSA. V lost 1 base and J 6 bases, leaving 17 bases between the germline ends. The CDR3 covers 16 residues. The CDR3 DNA sequence: TGTGCCAGCAGCTTAGGAACCTTGCGGGGCTCCGATACGCAGTATTTT. Encoded protein: CASSLGTLRGSDTQYF.

This clonotype was counted once. The chain links TRBV7-9 to TRBJ1-2, with a tentative D call TRBD1 (6 bases). CDR3 length equals 13 residues. The germline V and J ends were trimmed by 5 bases and 6 bases, with 13 bases remaining between them. Germline loops: CDR1 SEHNR, CDR2 FQNEAQ (reference sequence). The CDR3 here is CASSHPEGDGYTF. CDR3 coding DNA: TGTGCCAGCAGCCATCCCGAGGGGGATGGCTACACCTTC. Complete variable domain (other parts from reference TRBV7-9 and TRBJ1-2): DTGVSQNPRHKITKRGQNVTFRCDPISEHNRLYWYRQTLGQGPEFLTYFQNEAQLEKSRLLSDRFSAERPKGSFSTLEIQRTEQGDSAMYLCASSHPEGDGYTFGSGTRLTVV.

The chain has TRBV20-1 and TRBJ2-5; D gene unclear. V was clipped by 3 bases and J by 1 base, with 12 bases between them. The CDR3 is 14 amino acids. Germline values: CDR1 DFQATT, CDR2 SNEGSKA (reference sequence). The CDR3 sequence: CSARTLPLQETQYF. The CDR3 coding sequence is TGCAGTGCTAGGACACTCCCCCTCCAAGAGACCCAGTACTTC.

The V gene is TRBV27, the J gene TRBJ2-7; D is perhaps TRBD1 (5 bases). Deletions cut 5 bases from V and 3 bases from J, with 14 bases between. CDR1 MNHEY and CDR2 SMNVEV come from the germline V gene (reference sequence). The CDR3 has 14 residues. The CDR3 DNA reads TGTGCCAGCAGTCTCACAGGAAGTGTCTACGAGCAGTACTTC. Translation gives CASSLTGSVYEQYF.

The CDR3 spells CASSRTSGGLETQFF. The CDR3 DNA reads as TGTGCCAGCAGCCGGACTAGCGGGGGACTTGAGACCCAGTTCTTC. V usage is TRBV27 and J usage is TRBJ2-1, with 13 bases identical to TRBD2. V dropped 6 bases and J dropped 13; count of bases not matched to a gene: 12. The CDR3 consists of 15 residues. Germline CDR1 reads MNHEY; CDR2 reads SMNVEV (reference sequence).

The sample holds many counts of this clonotype. The V and J genes are TRBV29-1 and TRBJ2-7; D gene unclear. The CDR3 has 11 residues. V lost 5 bases to trimming and J lost 4 bases, with 9 bases between them. Germline CDR1 reads SQVTM; CDR2 reads ANQGSEA. The CDR3 sequence is CSVISSYEQYF. CDR3 sequence (DNA): TGCAGCGTTATATCGTCGTACGAGCAGTACTTC.

The genes are TRBV3-1 and TRBJ2-3; D gene uncertain. CDR1 LGHDT and CDR2 YNNKEL come from the germline V gene (reference sequence). The ends were cut back, 8 bases at V and 2 bases at J, with 11 bases in the middle. This CDR3 comprises 13 residues. This chain's CDR3 is CASRALLTDTQYF. The CDR3 nucleotides are TGTGCCAGCCGGGCCCTACTCACAGATACGCAGTATTTT.

The chain has TRBV20-1 and TRBJ2-1; the match to TRBD2 covers 13 bases. This CDR3 has 16 residues. Germline assignment: CDR1 DFQATT and CDR2 SNEGSKA (reference sequence). Trimming cost V 0 bases and J 8 bases; bases outside gene matches: 7. This chain's CDR3 is CSARDGGLAGVYEQFF. In DNA, the CDR3 is TGCAGTGCTAGAGATGGTGGACTAGCGGGAGTGTATGAGCAGTTCTTC.

V and J are TRBV29-1 and TRBJ2-2; 12 nucleotides line up with TRBD2. This CDR3 is 16 amino acids long. Looked up from germline, CDR1 is SQVTM and CDR2 is ANQGSEA. J gave up 4 bases and V 6 bases, and 9 bases lay outside the gene matches. The CDR3 coding sequence is TGCAGCGTAGGGTGGGGACTAGCGGGTCTCACCGGGGAGCTGTTTTTT. Amino acids: CSVGWGLAGLTGELFF.

This chain uses TRBV20-1 with TRBJ1-4; the match to TRBD1 covers 9 bases. CDR1 is DFQATT and CDR2 is SNEGSKA in the germline V gene (reference sequence). This CDR3 contains 13 residues. Trimming took 6 bases from V and 8 from J; bases not matched to a gene: 7. The CDR3 here is CSADTGGEEKLFF. CDR3 sequence (DNA): TGCAGTGCCGATACAGGGGGCGAAGAAAAACTGTTTTTT.

The chain recombines TRBV3-1 with TRBJ1-3, with D perhaps matching TRBD1 (6 bases). This CDR3 has 13 residues. The V end was cut by 1 base, the J end by 7 bases, with 8 bases between. Germline-derived CDR1 and CDR2 are LGHDT and YNNKEL (reference sequence). The CDR3 protein is CASSQAQGNTIYF. CDR3 DNA: TGTGCCAGCAGCCAAGCCCAGGGGAACACCATATATTTT.

A few counts support this clonotype. The chain is built from TRBV28 and TRBJ2-3; D is uncertain. The CDR3 contains 15 residues. The V and J ends lost 7 bases and 4 bases respectively, with 18 bases between them. Germline CDR1 and CDR2: MDHEN and SYDVKM. This CDR3 is CASTPFARTADTQYF. CDR3 DNA sequence: TGTGCCAGCACGCCTTTCGCCCGGACCGCAGATACGCAGTATTTT.

This chain uses TRBV4-3 with TRBJ2-1; D not resolved. V dropped 1 base and J dropped 6 bases, with 19 bases sitting between them. This CDR3 contains 17 residues. Germline CDR1 LGHNA, CDR2 YSLEER. The CDR3 bases are TGCGCCAGCAGCCAAGCTTCTCTGGCTTGGGGTGGCAATGAGCAGTTCTTC. Its protein is CASSQASLAWGGNEQFF.

This clonotype was picked up a small number of times. V and J are TRBV20-1 and TRBJ2-5, with TRBD2 identical over 10 bases. From germline, CDR1 is DFQATT and CDR2 SNEGSKA (reference sequence). There are 15 residues in the CDR3. V was pared by 2 bases and J by 4 bases, with 7 bases of the junction left unmatched. The CDR3 region is CSARSTSGVRETQYF. The CDR3 region has the DNA TGCAGTGCTAGAAGTACTAGCGGGGTTAGAGAGACCCAGTACTTC.

This clonotype was seen only a few times. This chain links TRBV29-1 with TRBJ1-2; 8 bases line up with TRBD1. CDR3 length: 13 residues. Trimming at V came to 3 bases and at J to 3 bases, leaving 3 bases not matched to a gene. Germline V gene lookup returns CDR1 SQVTM and CDR2 ANQGSEA. CDR3 loop: CSVDSQGDYGYTF. CDR3 coding DNA: TGCAGCGTTGACTCACAGGGGGACTATGGCTACACCTTC.

The V gene is TRBV9, the J gene TRBJ2-7; D tentatively fits TRBD1 or TRBD2 (6 bases each). V lost 2 bases and J lost 6, with 12 bases in between. This CDR3 contains 13 residues. Germline V CDR1 and CDR2: SGDLS, YYNGEE. The CDR3 coding sequence is TGTGCCAGCAGCGTTGAACAGGGAGGCGAGCAGTACTTC. Protein sequence: CASSVEQGGEQYF.

CDR3 in DNA: TGCAGCGCCAACCACGACAGGGGGGCTTTCTTT. It codes for CSANHDRGAFF. This chain uses TRBV29-1 with TRBJ1-1; 9 positions match TRBD1. This CDR3 contains 11 residues. The germline gives CDR1 SQVTM, CDR2 ANQGSEA. The trim removed 7 bases at V and 11 bases at J, leaving 8 bases unmatched.

The chain employs TRBV6-6 and TRBJ2-2, with 10 bases lining up with TRBD1. The CDR3 extends over 16 amino acids. J gave up 3 bases and V 7 bases, and 8 bases lay outside the gene matches. CDR1 and CDR2 (germline): MNHNY, SVGAGI (reference sequence). The CDR3 here is CASIFMGQGYTGELFF. In DNA form, the CDR3 reads TGTGCCAGCATCTTTATGGGACAGGGGTACACCGGGGAGCTGTTTTTT.

The chain carries TRBV27 and TRBJ1-1; maybe TRBD1 (6 bases). V lost 5 bases and J lost 6, with 13 bases in between. The CDR3 is 13 amino acids. Germline V lookup: CDR1 MNHEY, CDR2 SMNVEV (reference sequence). The CDR3, as DNA: TGTGCCAGCAGTAACAGGGTTGGGTCTGAAGCTTTCTTT. Translated, it gives CASSNRVGSEAFF.

This clonotype was counted ten times or more. The genes are TRBV10-3 and TRBJ1-2; 8 nucleotides match TRBD1. Germline loops: CDR1 ENHRY, CDR2 SYGVKD. CDR3 length: 12 amino acids. The ends lost 6 bases at V and 8 bases at J; junction bases unmatched: 5. The CDR3 reads CAIRDREEGYTF. As DNA, the CDR3 is TGTGCCATCAGGGACAGGGAAGAGGGCTACACCTTC.